This T cell receptor (beta chain) was identified during a study of blood T cell repertoires in COVID-19. Study-level information: The samples span acute and convalescent COVID-19 from the United States, Italy and Spain. T cells, B-cell-depleted T cells, or PBMCs provided the cDNA or gDNA that served as material.

J was trimmed by 4 bases and V by 2 bases; bases with no gene match: 4. This CDR3 is 14 amino acids long. Looked up from germline, CDR1 is SGHRS and CDR2 is YFSETQ. Clones were sequenced by immunoSEQ multiplex PCR, and TCRdb holds only the in-frame ones, with some missing. The sample has about 22,000 clones, about 90% seen once. The chain joins TRBV5-1 to TRBJ2-7; 9 bases are a match to TRBD1. This TCR was sampled from a man aged 65-85 years with acute or convalescent COVID-19. The sequenced sample consisted of peripheral blood. CDR3 bases: TGCGCCAGCAGCTTTGGGACAGGGACTTACGAGCAGTACTTC. This gives the protein CASSFGTGTYEQYF.